A selection of T cell receptor beta chains follows, all from one sample in a study of CD8 T cells in ankylosing spondylitis. TCRdb re-derived calls from the 5' RACE reads in MiXCR, one entry per CDR3 protein. The sample records roughly 250,000 distinct CDR3 sequences, less than 10% being singletons. Input material: blood, either unsorted or a sorted T cell fraction (not recorded which). These receptors were obtained from a male donor with ankylosing spondylitis or in good health (not recorded which). The CDR3 runs from the conserved cysteine through the conserved F or W. The D gene is left open where the match is weak. Not every row has a clone size; where given, it reads once, few, many or a size class.

abundance,v_gene,j_gene,d_gene,CDR3nt,CDR3aa
NA,TRBV5-1,TRBJ2-1,TRBD2,TGCGCCAGCATAGGGCTAGCGGGAGTGTTCAATGAGCAGTTCTTC,CASIGLAGVFNEQFF
many,TRBV4-3,TRBJ2-1,NA,TGCGCCAGCAGCCAAGATTGGAGGGGGACAATTAATGAGCAGTTCTTC,CASSQDWRGTINEQFF
many,TRBV5-5,TRBJ1-5,NA,TGTGCCAGCAGCGTTAGTAGCAATCAGCCCCAGCATTTT,CASSVSSNQPQHF
NA,TRBV7-2,TRBJ2-5,NA,TGTGCCAGCAGCTTTGGAAGGGGAGGAGAGACCCAGTACTTC,CASSFGRGGETQYF
NA,TRBV12-3/TRBV12-4,TRBJ2-7,NA,TGTGCCAGCAGTTTAGATGGATCCAGAAACGAGCAGTACTTC,CASSLDGSRNEQYF
many,TRBV28,TRBJ2-5,NA,TGTGCCAGCAGTTTGGACCACCAAGAGACCCAGTACTTC,CASSLDHQETQYF
NA,TRBV20-1,TRBJ2-3,NA,TGCAGTGCCTGGGGGAACCCCTTCACAGATACGCAGTATTTT,CSAWGNPFTDTQYF
many,TRBV29-1,TRBJ2-7,NA,TGCAGCGTTGGAAGGGGAGGTAGGGGTATATACGAGCAGTACTTC,CSVGRGGRGIYEQYF
many,TRBV12-3/TRBV12-4,TRBJ2-2,NA,TGTGCCAGCAGTTCGGGGGCCGCGGGGGCTGTCGGGGAGCTGTTTTTT,CASSSGAAGAVGELFF
few,TRBV29-1,TRBJ1-1,NA,TGCAGCGTTGGAGCCCGGCAGAACACTGAAGCTTTCTTT,CSVGARQNTEAFF
NA,TRBV20-1,TRBJ2-1,NA,TGCAGTGCTGAGCCTGGGAAGAGCTCCTACAATGAGCAGTTCTTC,CSAEPGKSSYNEQFF
NA,TRBV11-2,TRBJ1-2,NA,TGTGCCAGCAGCCGAGGACAGAGGGATGGCTACACCTTC,CASSRGQRDGYTF
many,TRBV7-2,TRBJ2-1,TRBD2,TGTGCCAGCAGCCCGCGACCGGGAGGGCTCTACAATGAGCAGTTCTTC,CASSPRPGGLYNEQFF
few,TRBV11-1,TRBJ1-4,NA,TGTGCCAGCAGCCAAAATCGGGACGGACTCCCCTGGAATGAAAAACTGTTTTTT,CASSQNRDGLPWNEKLFF
few,TRBV12-5,TRBJ1-5,NA,TGTGCTAGTGGTTTGGAGGGGCCCCATCAGCCCCAGCATTTT,CASGLEGPHQPQHF
NA,TRBV7-9,TRBJ1-4,NA,TGTGCCAGCAGCTTACGGCAGAGCCTCTCGGAAAAACTGTTTTTT,CASSLRQSLSEKLFF
few,TRBV7-2,TRBJ1-4,TRBD1,TGTGCCAGCAGGGCACAGGGGGCGATATGGGAAAAACTGTTTTTT,CASRAQGAIWEKLFF
NA,TRBV7-2,TRBJ1-1,NA,TGTGCCAGCAGCTTCGCAGGCTTATTGAACACTGAAGCTTTCTTT,CASSFAGLLNTEAFF
many,TRBV11-2,TRBJ2-2,NA,TGTGCCAGCAGCTCATTAAGGAAGGGGTCGAACACCGGGGAGCTGTTTTTT,CASSSLRKGSNTGELFF
NA,TRBV6-1,TRBJ2-1,NA,TGTGCCAGCAGCTTGGAGGGGGCCAATTCCTACAATGAGCAGTTCTTC,CASSLEGANSYNEQFF
many,TRBV9,TRBJ1-2,TRBD1,TGTGCCAGCAGCGTAGAAATTGGGACAGGGGTCCACTATGGCTACACCTTC,CASSVEIGTGVHYGYTF
many,TRBV20-1,TRBJ2-3,NA,TGCAGTGGGAAAGGGGGGGGGGGCACAGATACGCAGTATTTT,CSGKGGGGTDTQYF
many,TRBV10-3,TRBJ2-7,NA,TGTGCCATCAGTGACTCTACTAGCAGGGGAAACCCGTTCTACGAGCAGTACTTC,CAISDSTSRGNPFYEQYF
NA,TRBV7-2,TRBJ2-3,NA,TGTGCCAGCAGCTTACCCGGAGGCCCTAGCACAGATACGCAGTATTTT,CASSLPGGPSTDTQYF
many,TRBV7-9,TRBJ2-2,TRBD2,TGTGCCAGCAGCGACAGGACTAGCGGGAACACCGGGGAGCTGTTTTTT,CASSDRTSGNTGELFF
many,TRBV5-1,TRBJ1-2,TRBD1,TGCGCCAGCAGCTTCGACAGGGGTGATGGCTACACCTTC,CASSFDRGDGYTF
many,TRBV11-2,TRBJ1-4,NA,TGTGCCAGCAGCTTGGACACGGGGGATGAAAAACTGTTTTTT,CASSLDTGDEKLFF
many,TRBV7-2,TRBJ1-1,NA,TGTGCCAGCAGCTTTACAGGGAGGACTGAAGCTTTCTTT,CASSFTGRTEAFF
NA,TRBV5-5,TRBJ2-3,NA,TGTGCCAGCAGCTTTCGCTCTTCCCCGGAAGATACGCAGTATTTT,CASSFRSSPEDTQYF
many,TRBV12-3/TRBV12-4,TRBJ1-2,NA,TGTGCCAGCAGTTTACTGGGATCCGGGGCGCACTATGGCTACACCTTC,CASSLLGSGAHYGYTF
many,TRBV29-1,TRBJ2-7,TRBD1,TGCAGCGTTCCGTCGGACAGGGTCAGCGAGCAGTACTTC,CSVPSDRVSEQYF